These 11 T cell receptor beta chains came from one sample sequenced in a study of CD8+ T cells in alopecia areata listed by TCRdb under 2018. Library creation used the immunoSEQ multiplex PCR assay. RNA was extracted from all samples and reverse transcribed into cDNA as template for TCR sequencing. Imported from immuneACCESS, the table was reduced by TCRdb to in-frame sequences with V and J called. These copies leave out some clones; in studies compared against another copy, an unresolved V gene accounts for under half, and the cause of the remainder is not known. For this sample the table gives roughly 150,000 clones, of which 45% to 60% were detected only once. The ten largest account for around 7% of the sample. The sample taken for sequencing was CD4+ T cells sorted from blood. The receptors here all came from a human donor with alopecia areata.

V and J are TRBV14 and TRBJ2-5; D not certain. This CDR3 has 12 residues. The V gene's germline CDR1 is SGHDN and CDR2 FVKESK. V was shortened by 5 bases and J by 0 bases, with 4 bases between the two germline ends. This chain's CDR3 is CASSSYQETQYF. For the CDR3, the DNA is TGTGCCAGCAGCTCGTACCAAGAGACCCAGTACTTC.

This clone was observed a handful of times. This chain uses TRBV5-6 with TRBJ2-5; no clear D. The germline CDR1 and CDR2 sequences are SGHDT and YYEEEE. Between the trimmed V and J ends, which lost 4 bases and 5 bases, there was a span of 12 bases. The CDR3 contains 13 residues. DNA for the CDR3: TGTGCCAGCAGCCCCAGAACTCCCGAGACCCAGTACTTC. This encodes CASSPRTPETQYF.

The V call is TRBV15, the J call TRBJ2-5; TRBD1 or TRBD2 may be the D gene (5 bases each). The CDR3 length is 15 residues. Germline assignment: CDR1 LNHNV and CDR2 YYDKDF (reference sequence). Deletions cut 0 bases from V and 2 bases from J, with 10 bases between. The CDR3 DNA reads TGTGCCACCAGCAGAGATACGGGACCTCAAGAGACCCAGTACTTC. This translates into CATSRDTGPQETQYF.

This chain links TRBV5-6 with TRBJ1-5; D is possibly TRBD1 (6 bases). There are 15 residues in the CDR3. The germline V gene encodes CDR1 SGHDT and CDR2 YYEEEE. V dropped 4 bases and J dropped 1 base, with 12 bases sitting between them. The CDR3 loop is CASSPGAGSNQPQHF. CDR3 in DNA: TGTGCCAGCAGCCCAGGGGCAGGGAGCAATCAGCCCCAGCATTTT.

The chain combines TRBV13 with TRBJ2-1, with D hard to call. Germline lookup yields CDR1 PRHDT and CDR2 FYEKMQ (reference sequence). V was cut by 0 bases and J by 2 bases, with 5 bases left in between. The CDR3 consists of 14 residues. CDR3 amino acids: CASSLGVPYNEQFF. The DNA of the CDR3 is TGTGCCAGCAGCTTAGGGGTCCCCTACAATGAGCAGTTCTTC.

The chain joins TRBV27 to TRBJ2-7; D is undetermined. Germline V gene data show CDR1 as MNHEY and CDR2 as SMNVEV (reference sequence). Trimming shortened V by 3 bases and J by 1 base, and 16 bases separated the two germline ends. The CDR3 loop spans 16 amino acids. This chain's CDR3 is CASSLRRAVRSYEQYF. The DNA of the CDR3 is TGTGCCAGCAGTTTGCGGCGAGCTGTACGGTCCTACGAGCAGTACTTC.

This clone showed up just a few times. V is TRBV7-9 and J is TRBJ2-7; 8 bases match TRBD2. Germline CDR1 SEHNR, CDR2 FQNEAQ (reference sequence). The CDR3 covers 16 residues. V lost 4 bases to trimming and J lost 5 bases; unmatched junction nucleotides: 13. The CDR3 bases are TGTGCCAGCAGCTCCAGACTAGCGAGAGGGCTCGACGAGCAGTACTTC. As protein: CASSSRLARGLDEQYF.

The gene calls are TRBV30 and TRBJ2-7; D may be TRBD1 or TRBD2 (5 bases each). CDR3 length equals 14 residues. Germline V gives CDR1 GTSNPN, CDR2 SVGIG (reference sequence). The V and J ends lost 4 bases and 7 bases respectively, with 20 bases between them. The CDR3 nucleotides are TGTGCCTGGACCGTGGGCATACTTGGGGGAGAGCAGTACTTC. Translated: CAWTVGILGGEQYF. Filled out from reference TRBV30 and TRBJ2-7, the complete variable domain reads SQTIHQWPATLVQPVGSPLSLECTVEGTSNPNLYWYRQAAGRGLQLLFYSVGIGQISSEVPQNLSASRPQDRQFILSSKKLLLSDSGFYLCAWTVGILGGEQYFGPGTRLTVT.

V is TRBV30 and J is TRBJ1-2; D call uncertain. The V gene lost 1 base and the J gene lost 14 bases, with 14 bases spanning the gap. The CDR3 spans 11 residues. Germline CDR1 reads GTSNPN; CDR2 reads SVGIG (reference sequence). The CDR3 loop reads CAWSGSDLQTF. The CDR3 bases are TGTGCCTGGAGTGGTAGTGACCTCCAAACCTTC.

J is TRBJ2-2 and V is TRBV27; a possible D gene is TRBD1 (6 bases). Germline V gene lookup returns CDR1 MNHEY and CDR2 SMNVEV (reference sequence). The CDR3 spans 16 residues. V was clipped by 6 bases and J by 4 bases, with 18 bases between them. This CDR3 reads CASSQQGPRGTGELFF. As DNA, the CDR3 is TGTGCCAGCAGCCAACAGGGCCCCCGGGGCACCGGGGAGCTGTTTTTT.

The DNA for the CDR3 is TGTGCCAGCAGTTATTTGGGGACTAGCACAGATACGCAGTATTTT. It translates to CASSYLGTSTDTQYF. The gene calls are TRBV6-5 and TRBJ2-3; tentative D call: TRBD2 (6 bases). This CDR3 is 15 amino acids long. The V gene's germline CDR1 is MNHEY and CDR2 SVGAGI. Trimming removed 3 bases from V and 0 bases from J, with 10 bases in between.